Listed below are T cell receptor beta chains from one sample, sequenced in a study of T cells after yellow fever vaccination. One entry per CDR3 protein, called by TCRdb with MiXCR from the 5' RACE reads. The sample contains around 310,000 distinct CDR3 sequences, around 4.4% of which appear only once. This specimen was PBMCs, taken 15 days after the yellow fever booster vaccination. These receptors were obtained from a man aged 18 to 29 who received the YFV17D yellow fever vaccine. CDR3s include the opening cysteine and the closing phenylalanine or tryptophan. Fields, in order: J gene, CDR3 length, D gene, clone size, V gene, CDR3 DNA, CDR3 protein. A D gene is named only where the DNA matches it firmly. Size tells how often a clone was seen (once, few, many) or the class of an expanded clone, and some rows leave it out.

>TRBJ2-1|13|TRBD2|few|TRBV6-2/TRBV6-3
TGTGCCAGCAGTTCACTAGCGGGGGGCCCTCCGTTCTTC
CASSSLAGGPPFF
>TRBJ2-2|17|TRBD2|-|TRBV7-3
TGTGCCAGCAGCTTAGGGCCGAGCGGGGGAGGCCCCGGGGAGCTGTTTTTT
CASSLGPSGGGPGELFF
>TRBJ1-1|14|-|-|TRBV28
TGTGCCAGCAGTTTGGGGACAACCGTATCTGAAGCTTTCTTT
CASSLGTTVSEAFF
>TRBJ2-4|18|TRBD1|many|TRBV6-5
TGTGCCAGCACTCCCGGGACAGGGGGTTTATTAGCCAAAAACATTCAGTACTTC
CASTPGTGGLLAKNIQYF
>TRBJ1-3|13|-|-|TRBV30
TGTGCCTGGAGTGTTGCTGGAGGAAACACCATATATTTT
CAWSVAGGNTIYF
>TRBJ2-3|14|TRBD2|many|TRBV27
TGTGCCAGCGCCAGACGGGAGGGGACAGATACGCAGTATTTT
CASARREGTDTQYF
>TRBJ1-5|12|-|-|TRBV7-9
TGTGCCAGCAATGTCGATAATCAGCCCCAGCATTTT
CASNVDNQPQHF
>TRBJ1-4|12|-|few|TRBV6-6
TGTGCCGTATGGCCGCCAGGTGAAAAACTGTTTTTT
CAVWPPGEKLFF
>TRBJ1-2|15|TRBD1|-|TRBV7-2
TGTGCCAGCAGGACCTGGACAGGGGATGACTATGGCTACACCTTC
CASRTWTGDDYGYTF
>TRBJ2-1|14|-|-|TRBV20-1
TGCAGTGCTTCTAGGGGGGGGGCTTTTGCTGAGCAGTTCTTC
CSASRGGAFAEQFF
>TRBJ2-5|14|-|many|TRBV11-2
TGTGCCAGCAGCTCCGGGACCCGTCTTGGAGCCCAGTACTTC
CASSSGTRLGAQYF
>TRBJ2-5|11|-|few|TRBV4-1
TGCGCCAGCAGCCAAGACTCTGGCCAGTACTTC
CASSQDSGQYF
>TRBJ2-5|14|-|few|TRBV3-1
TGTGCCAGCAGCCAAGACCCGGGGACGGAGACCCAGTACTTC
CASSQDPGTETQYF
>TRBJ1-5|15|-|many|TRBV4-2
TGTGCCAGCAGCCAAGACAAGAGGACAGTCCAGCCCCAGCATTTT
CASSQDKRTVQPQHF
>TRBJ1-1|12|-|many|TRBV7-9
TGTGCCAGCAGTTCACGCCCATTTGAAGCTTTCTTT
CASSSRPFEAFF
>TRBJ1-2|14|-|many|TRBV4-3
TGCGCCAGCAGCCGACAGCTCGCTAACTATGGCTACACCTTC
CASSRQLANYGYTF